A selection of T cell receptor beta chains follows, all from one sample in a study of T cell repertoires in cytomegalovirus infection. TCRdb recomputed calls from the reads with MiXCR, one row per CDR3 protein. Among 700,000 to 950,000 distinct CDR3 sequences listed, 30% to 35% were seen once. For these receptors, no antigen is known. Here the sequenced sample was cultured CD8+ T cells from PBMCs, taken from culture after CMV antigen stimulation. Source of these receptors: a human donor in good health (CMV status not recorded). Some clones in this sample may be carry-over from other donors' samples. Each CDR3 is given with its conserved first and last residue. Fields, in order: clone size, V gene, D gene, J gene, CDR3 DNA, CDR3 protein. The D gene is left open where the match is weak. Size is omitted from some rows. Given values are once, few, many or a class for expanded clones.

abundance: .; v_gene: TRBV7-3; d_gene: .; j_gene: TRBJ2-1; CDR3nt: TGTGCCAGCAGCCCCTTTGGCGGGGCCTACAATGAGCAGTTCTTC; CDR3aa: CASSPFGGAYNEQFF
abundance: .; v_gene: TRBV19; d_gene: TRBD1; j_gene: TRBJ2-2; CDR3nt: TGTGCCAGTAGTATAGTAACAGGGGGATCTTACGCGAACACCGGGGAGCTGTTTTTT; CDR3aa: CASSIVTGGSYANTGELFF
abundance: .; v_gene: TRBV7-9; d_gene: .; j_gene: TRBJ1-5; CDR3nt: TGTGCCAGCAGCCCCGAGGGGGTTCAGCCCCAGCATTTT; CDR3aa: CASSPEGVQPQHF
abundance: few; v_gene: TRBV7-3; d_gene: TRBD1; j_gene: TRBJ1-1; CDR3nt: TGTGCCAGCAGCTTAAAAGCGGACAGGAACATGAACACTGAAGCTTTCTTT; CDR3aa: CASSLKADRNMNTEAFF
abundance: .; v_gene: TRBV4-1; d_gene: TRBD1; j_gene: TRBJ1-6; CDR3nt: TGCGCCAGCAGCCAAGATCCGGGGACAGGGTATAATTCACCCCTCCACTTT; CDR3aa: CASSQDPGTGYNSPLHF
abundance: few; v_gene: TRBV20-1; d_gene: .; j_gene: TRBJ2-2; CDR3nt: TGCAGTGCTAGTGCGGGGTTCTACACCGGGGAGCTGTTTTTT; CDR3aa: CSASAGFYTGELFF
abundance: .; v_gene: TRBV7-4; d_gene: TRBD1; j_gene: TRBJ1-2; CDR3nt: TGTGCCAGCAGCACCACCCTGACAGGGGGTGGCTTTTCGGATGGCTACACCTTC; CDR3aa: CASSTTLTGGGFSDGYTF
abundance: few; v_gene: TRBV6-5; d_gene: TRBD1; j_gene: TRBJ2-4; CDR3nt: TGTGCCAGCAGTACAAGCAGATCAGGGGGTTTCACCAAAAACATTCAGTACTTC; CDR3aa: CASSTSRSGGFTKNIQYF
abundance: .; v_gene: TRBV5-5; d_gene: .; j_gene: TRBJ1-5; CDR3nt: TGTGCCAGCAGCTTGGGCCCGCAGGGGTATAGCAATCAGCCCCAGCATTTT; CDR3aa: CASSLGPQGYSNQPQHF
abundance: few; v_gene: TRBV2; d_gene: .; j_gene: TRBJ1-5; CDR3nt: TGTGCCAGCATGGGCTTCAATCAGCCCCAGCATTTT; CDR3aa: CASMGFNQPQHF
abundance: few; v_gene: TRBV28; d_gene: TRBD1; j_gene: TRBJ1-1; CDR3nt: TGTGCCAGCGGGGGACAGGCCGAGAAGTACACTGAAGCTTTCTTT; CDR3aa: CASGGQAEKYTEAFF
abundance: .; v_gene: TRBV12-3/TRBV12-4; d_gene: .; j_gene: TRBJ1-1; CDR3nt: TGTGCCAGCAGGCAGGGGGAAGCTTTCTTT; CDR3aa: CASRQGEAFF
abundance: .; v_gene: TRBV7-9; d_gene: .; j_gene: TRBJ2-6; CDR3nt: TGTGCCAGCAGCTTAGGTGGCTTGACAGGCGACTCTGGGGCCAACGTCCTGACTTTC; CDR3aa: CASSLGGLTGDSGANVLTF
abundance: .; v_gene: TRBV24-1; d_gene: .; j_gene: TRBJ2-2; CDR3nt: TGTGCCACCAGTGATTTGGGGCAGGGAAACACCGGGGAGCTGTTTTTT; CDR3aa: CATSDLGQGNTGELFF
abundance: .; v_gene: TRBV7-9; d_gene: TRBD2; j_gene: TRBJ2-5; CDR3nt: TGTGCCAGCAGCTCATTAGCGGGGTTACAAGAGACCCAGTACTTC; CDR3aa: CASSSLAGLQETQYF
abundance: few; v_gene: TRBV6-1; d_gene: .; j_gene: TRBJ2-3; CDR3nt: TGTGCCAGCTCCTTAGCAGGGGGGGTACTTACAGATACGCAGTATTTT; CDR3aa: CASSLAGGVLTDTQYF
abundance: .; v_gene: TRBV28; d_gene: TRBD1; j_gene: TRBJ1-5; CDR3nt: TGTGCCAGCGCTGGACAGGGGTTGCCCAATCAGCCCCAGCATTTT; CDR3aa: CASAGQGLPNQPQHF
abundance: .; v_gene: TRBV3-1; d_gene: .; j_gene: TRBJ2-1; CDR3nt: TGTGCCAGCTCCGAGGGCGACGGCTCCTACAATGAGCAGTTCTTC; CDR3aa: CASSEGDGSYNEQFF
abundance: .; v_gene: TRBV11-2; d_gene: TRBD2; j_gene: TRBJ2-2; CDR3nt: TGTGCCAGCAGCTTAGCCTTCCGGGGGGTTAACACCGGGGAGCTGTTTTTT; CDR3aa: CASSLAFRGVNTGELFF
abundance: .; v_gene: TRBV7-2; d_gene: .; j_gene: TRBJ2-5; CDR3nt: TGTGCCAGCAGCTTAAAGGGGCAGGCGGAGACCCAGTACTTC; CDR3aa: CASSLKGQAETQYF
abundance: .; v_gene: TRBV6-6; d_gene: .; j_gene: TRBJ1-2; CDR3nt: TGTGCCAGCAGTTACTCGAACAGCTCCTACTATGGCTACACCTTC; CDR3aa: CASSYSNSSYYGYTF
abundance: .; v_gene: TRBV4-1; d_gene: .; j_gene: TRBJ1-4; CDR3nt: TGCGCCAGCAGCCAAGGTCCAGGGAAATTTGAAAAACTGTTTTTT; CDR3aa: CASSQGPGKFEKLFF
abundance: .; v_gene: TRBV12-3/TRBV12-4; d_gene: .; j_gene: TRBJ1-4; CDR3nt: TGTGCCAGCACCTCAGGAGTTACTAATGAAAAACTGTTTTTT; CDR3aa: CASTSGVTNEKLFF
abundance: .; v_gene: TRBV7-9; d_gene: .; j_gene: TRBJ1-2; CDR3nt: TGTGCCAGCAGCGCCAGACCCAGCGACTCCTATGGCTACACCTTC; CDR3aa: CASSARPSDSYGYTF
abundance: .; v_gene: TRBV6-5; d_gene: .; j_gene: TRBJ1-5; CDR3nt: TGTGCCAGCAGGATGACAGAGTATAGCAATCAGCCCCAGCATTTT; CDR3aa: CASRMTEYSNQPQHF
abundance: once; v_gene: TRBV4-1; d_gene: TRBD1; j_gene: TRBJ2-5; CDR3nt: TGCGCCAGCAGCCTCGCTGGACAGGGAGTTTTCGGAGAGACCCAGTACTTC; CDR3aa: CASSLAGQGVFGETQYF
abundance: many; v_gene: TRBV7-8; d_gene: .; j_gene: TRBJ1-5; CDR3nt: TGTGCCAGCAGGCTCACTAGGTCAGGAGTCGTCCAGCATTTT; CDR3aa: CASRLTRSGVVQHF
abundance: few; v_gene: TRBV7-8; d_gene: TRBD1; j_gene: TRBJ2-2; CDR3nt: TGTGCCTCCCGGACAGGGTCGGACACCGGGGAGCTGTTTTTT; CDR3aa: CASRTGSDTGELFF
abundance: few; v_gene: TRBV11-2; d_gene: TRBD2; j_gene: TRBJ2-3; CDR3nt: TGTGCCAGCAGCTCCCAAGCGGGACTAGAGTTCTCTACGCAGTATTTT; CDR3aa: CASSSQAGLEFSTQYF
abundance: .; v_gene: TRBV28; d_gene: TRBD1; j_gene: TRBJ2-5; CDR3nt: TGTGCCAGCGTACCTATTTTTGGGACAGGGACCCAGTACTTC; CDR3aa: CASVPIFGTGTQYF
abundance: few; v_gene: TRBV2; d_gene: .; j_gene: TRBJ2-2; CDR3nt: TGTGCCAGGTCCTTTAGGGGGGACACCGGGGAGCTGTTTTTT; CDR3aa: CARSFRGDTGELFF
abundance: few; v_gene: TRBV6-5; d_gene: .; j_gene: TRBJ2-5; CDR3nt: TGTGCCAGCATGAGGGAAAGGGTGGGAGGAGAGACCCAGTACTTC; CDR3aa: CASMRERVGGETQYF
abundance: few; v_gene: TRBV5-5; d_gene: .; j_gene: TRBJ2-7; CDR3nt: TGTGCCAGCAGCTTGGCAGTGGGGGCCTACGAGCAGTACTTC; CDR3aa: CASSLAVGAYEQYF
abundance: .; v_gene: TRBV3-1; d_gene: .; j_gene: TRBJ1-4; CDR3nt: TGTGCCAGCAACCCCGAAAAACTGTTTTTT; CDR3aa: CASNPEKLFF
abundance: many; v_gene: TRBV11-1; d_gene: TRBD1; j_gene: TRBJ2-1; CDR3nt: TGTGCCAGCAGCCCCGGGACAGGGGGCGGAGATAGCAATGAGCAGTTCTTC; CDR3aa: CASSPGTGGGDSNEQFF
abundance: .; v_gene: TRBV19; d_gene: .; j_gene: TRBJ1-5; CDR3nt: TGTGCCAGTAGTCCCGGACGGACGAATATTTTGGAGCCCCAGCATTTT; CDR3aa: CASSPGRTNILEPQHF
abundance: .; v_gene: TRBV11-2; d_gene: .; j_gene: TRBJ2-7; CDR3nt: TGTGCCAGCAGCTTAGAGGACAGCCTTAAGTACGAGCAGTACTTC; CDR3aa: CASSLEDSLKYEQYF
abundance: few; v_gene: TRBV7-9; d_gene: .; j_gene: TRBJ2-1; CDR3nt: TGTGCCAGCAGCTTAGCCGGGGATACCTACAATGAGCAGTTCTTC; CDR3aa: CASSLAGDTYNEQFF
abundance: .; v_gene: TRBV4-1; d_gene: TRBD1; j_gene: TRBJ1-1; CDR3nt: TGCGCCAGCAGCCCGAGGACAGGGAACCCTCCTGAAGCTTTCTTT; CDR3aa: CASSPRTGNPPEAFF
abundance: .; v_gene: TRBV19; d_gene: TRBD1; j_gene: TRBJ1-2; CDR3nt: TGTGCCAGTAGTCCGGGGACAGGGGCGTATAGCTATGGCTACACCTTC; CDR3aa: CASSPGTGAYSYGYTF
abundance: .; v_gene: TRBV6-8; d_gene: TRBD1; j_gene: TRBJ2-7; CDR3nt: TGTGCCAGCAGTCGAGCAGGGGGCAAGGGTCCCTACGAGCAGTACTTC; CDR3aa: CASSRAGGKGPYEQYF
abundance: few; v_gene: TRBV19; d_gene: TRBD1; j_gene: TRBJ2-7; CDR3nt: TGTGCCAGTAGCCACCCGGACAGGGGCTCCTACGAGCAGTACTTC; CDR3aa: CASSHPDRGSYEQYF
abundance: .; v_gene: TRBV6-6; d_gene: .; j_gene: TRBJ1-3; CDR3nt: TGTGCCAGCAGCCCAGACAGTAGAGCCTCTGGAAACACCATATATTTT; CDR3aa: CASSPDSRASGNTIYF
abundance: .; v_gene: TRBV6-1; d_gene: .; j_gene: TRBJ1-5; CDR3nt: TGTGCCAGCTGGGGCCGCGGGAGCAATCAGCCCCAGCATTTT; CDR3aa: CASWGRGSNQPQHF
abundance: .; v_gene: TRBV28; d_gene: TRBD2; j_gene: TRBJ2-1; CDR3nt: TGTGCCAGCAGTTACCCGGTCGGGGGGGATTCCTACAATGAGCAGTTCTTC; CDR3aa: CASSYPVGGDSYNEQFF
abundance: many; v_gene: TRBV7-6; d_gene: TRBD1; j_gene: TRBJ2-2; CDR3nt: TGTGCCAGCAGTTTTACCGGGACAGGGGTCACCGGGGAGCTGTTTTTT; CDR3aa: CASSFTGTGVTGELFF
abundance: few; v_gene: TRBV12-3/TRBV12-4; d_gene: .; j_gene: TRBJ2-1; CDR3nt: TGTGCCAGCAGTTCCTCGGGGACGACCTACAATGAGCAGTTCTTC; CDR3aa: CASSSSGTTYNEQFF
abundance: .; v_gene: TRBV27; d_gene: TRBD1; j_gene: TRBJ2-3; CDR3nt: TGTGCCAGCAGTCTCCGGGACAGGGACACAGATACGCAGTATTTT; CDR3aa: CASSLRDRDTDTQYF
abundance: .; v_gene: TRBV11-2; d_gene: TRBD1; j_gene: TRBJ1-1; CDR3nt: TGTGCCAGCAGCTCCTGGACAGGGATGAACACTGAAGCTTTCTTT; CDR3aa: CASSSWTGMNTEAFF
abundance: few; v_gene: TRBV27; d_gene: .; j_gene: TRBJ1-5; CDR3nt: TGTGCCAGCAGTTTCTACCCTAATCAGCCCCAGCATTTT; CDR3aa: CASSFYPNQPQHF
abundance: .; v_gene: TRBV6-1; d_gene: .; j_gene: TRBJ1-3; CDR3nt: TGTGCCAGCAGTGAATTGGGGAAGAGCTCTGGAAACACCATATATTTT; CDR3aa: CASSELGKSSGNTIYF